The T cell receptor (beta chain) described here comes from a study of T cells in localized non-small cell lung cancer. TCRdb keeps only in-frame clones here, not all; method: immunoSEQ multiplex PCR. This sample has 100,000 to 150,000 clones, with roughly nine tenths found just once. This CDR3 contains 16 residues. V lost 1 base, J lost 3 bases, and 13 bases lay in between. CDR1 is SEHNR, CDR2 FQNEAQ, per germline (reference sequence). This TCR derives from a female donor at least 60 years old with stage I lung adenocarcinoma. Sequencing was performed on peripheral blood, taken before any cancer treatment. This chain joins TRBV7-9 and TRBJ2-1, with D maybe TRBD2 (6 bases). CDR3 loop: CASSLERGGDYNEQFF. The CDR3 bases are TGTGCCAGCAGCTTAGAAAGGGGCGGGGACTACAATGAGCAGTTCTTC. The full variable domain, in which reference TRBV7-9 and TRBJ2-1 provide the parts outside the CDR3, is DTGVSQNPRHKITKRGQNVTFRCDPISEHNRLYWYRQTLGQGPEFLTYFQNEAQLEKSRLLSDRFSAERPKGSFSTLEIQRTEQGDSAMYLCASSLERGGDYNEQFFGPGTRLTVL.